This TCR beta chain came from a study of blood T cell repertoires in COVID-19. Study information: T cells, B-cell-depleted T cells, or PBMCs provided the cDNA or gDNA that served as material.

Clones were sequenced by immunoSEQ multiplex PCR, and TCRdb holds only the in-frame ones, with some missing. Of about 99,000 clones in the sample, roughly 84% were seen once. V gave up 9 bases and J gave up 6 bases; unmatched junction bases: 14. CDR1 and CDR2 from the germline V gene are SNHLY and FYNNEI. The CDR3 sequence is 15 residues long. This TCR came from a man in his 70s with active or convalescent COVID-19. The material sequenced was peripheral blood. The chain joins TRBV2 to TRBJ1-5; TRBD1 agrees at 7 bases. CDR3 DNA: TGTGCCAGTCGGGGAGGACAGGAGGGATTTCAGCCCCAGCATTTT. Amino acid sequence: CASRGGQEGFQPQHF.